The present TCR beta chain was sequenced within a study of T cells in Graves' hyperthyroidism and ophthalmopathy. Amplified TCR beta CDR3 regions came from RNA transcripts. HTBI primers drove first-round RT-PCR of the TCR CDR3. TCRdb reanalysed the multiplex PCR reads using MiXCR and keeps one entry per CDR3 protein. The sample consists of approximately 530,000 distinct CDR3 sequences, over 15% of them appearing once. From germline, CDR1 is DFQATT and CDR2 SNEGSKA (reference sequence). The CDR3 extends over 13 amino acids. The V and J ends lost 0 bases and 6 bases respectively, with 11 bases between them.

The chain is built from TRBV20-1 and TRBJ1-2, with D possibly matching TRBD1 (6 bases). Material: blood. The clonotype was recovered from a young woman with Graves' hyperthyroidism. DNA of the CDR3: TGCAGTGCTAGAGATCACAGGGCTGATGGCTACACCTTC. It specifies CSARDHRADGYTF.